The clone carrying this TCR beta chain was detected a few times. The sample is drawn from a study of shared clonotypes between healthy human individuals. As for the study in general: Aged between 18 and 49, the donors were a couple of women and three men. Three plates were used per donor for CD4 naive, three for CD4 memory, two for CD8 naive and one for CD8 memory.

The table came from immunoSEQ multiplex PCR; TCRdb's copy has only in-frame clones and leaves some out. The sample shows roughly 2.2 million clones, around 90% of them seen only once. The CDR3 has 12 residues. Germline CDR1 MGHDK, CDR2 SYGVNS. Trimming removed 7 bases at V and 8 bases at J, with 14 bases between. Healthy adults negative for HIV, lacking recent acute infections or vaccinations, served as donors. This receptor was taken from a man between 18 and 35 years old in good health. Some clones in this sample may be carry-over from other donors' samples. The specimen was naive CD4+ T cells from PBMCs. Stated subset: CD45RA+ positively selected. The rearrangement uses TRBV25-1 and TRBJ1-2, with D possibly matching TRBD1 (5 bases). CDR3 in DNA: TGTGCCAGCATAGGGGACCTAGAGGGCTACACCTTC. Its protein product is CASIGDLEGYTF.